The sequence of this T cell receptor beta chain was determined in a study of T cells after yellow fever vaccination. About the study: Fractions low in cell number were prepared with SMART-Seq v4 Ultra Low Input. Points from the study as a whole: The appearance of a small share of clonotypes in both CD4 and CD8 compartments was observed. Reappearance after the booster was seen for most primary-vaccination clones, at 96% CD4 and 70% to 90% CD8.

This clonotype came up a few times. Antigen unknown. Germline assignment: CDR1 DFQATT and CDR2 SNEGSKA (reference sequence). Trimming left V 5 bases short and J 9 bases short, with 17 bases between. The CDR3 runs to 14 residues. TCR cDNA was made by 5'RACE template switching, adding a universal primer site and UMIs. TCRdb independently ran MiXCR on the 5' RACE reads; one entry per CDR3 protein. In the table there are 500,000 to 650,000 distinct CDR3 sequences, less than 20% of which are singletons. The source material was PBMCs, sampled 4 to 5 days after the first yellow fever vaccination. This chain links TRBV20-1 with TRBJ1-6; D might be TRBD1 (6 bases). The clonotype originates from a man in his late teens or twenties who received the YFV17D yellow fever vaccine. CDR3 amino acids: CSADPPGDFSPLHF. The CDR3 coding sequence is TGCAGTGCTGACCCGCCAGGGGATTTTTCACCCCTCCACTTT.